These 2 T cell receptor beta chains originate from one sample sequenced in a study of blood T cell repertoires in COVID-19 (dated by TCRdb to 2020 to 2022). The library was built by means of the immunoSEQ multiplex PCR assay. Held by TCRdb, this immuneACCESS table contains in-frame sequences only and omits some clones. Under half of the omission traces to an unresolved V gene where checked; the cause of the rest is unknown. This sample gives roughly 400,000 clones in total; 89% of them show up just once. The top ten clonotypes cover 1.5% to 2% of the sample. The sequenced sample consisted of PBMCs or T cells enriched from blood (not recorded which). The origin of the receptors is a woman in her twenties or thirties who had recovered from COVID-19.

This chain joins TRBV21-1 and TRBJ2-1; the D call TRBD2 from the table was never checked on the DNA. TRBV21-1 is classified as a pseudogene. The CDR3 spans 18 residues. The CDR3 DNA sequence: TGTGCCAGCAGCAAATGGCCTTTTGGCGGGAGCTCCTACAATGAGCAGTTCTTC. It encodes CASSKWPFGGSSYNEQFF.

The rearrangement joins TRBV2 to TRBJ1-2; D might be TRBD1 (5 bases). The V end was cut by 4 bases, the J end by 2 bases, with 11 bases between. Germline V gives CDR1 SNHLY, CDR2 FYNNEI. This CDR3 region has 14 residues. The CDR3 nucleotides are TGTGCCAGCAGTGCAATCCAGGGAAACTATGGCTACACCTTC. Residues: CASSAIQGNYGYTF.